A selection of T cell receptor beta chains follows, all from one sample in a study of T cells in localized non-small cell lung cancer. The assay was immunoSEQ multiplex PCR, and TCRdb's table has in-frame clones only and misses some. The table shows some 27,000 clones, with approximately 90% occurring only once. Source: peripheral blood, taken before any cancer treatment. All receptors derive from a female donor at least 60 years old with stage III squamous cell lung carcinoma. Both conserved end residues are part of each CDR3. The D gene is left open where the match is weak. Clone sizes are given selectively: once, few, many, or a class where the clone is expanded.

d_call j_call v_call clone_size cdr3_aa cdr3_nt
. TRBJ2-3 TRBV6-5 . CASSHTDTQYF TGTGCCAGCAGTCACACAGATACGCAGTATTTT
. TRBJ2-5 TRBV28 . CASSPRGGDETQYF TGTGCCAGCAGCCCCCGGGGTGGGGACGAGACCCAGTACTTC
. TRBJ1-5 TRBV6-9 . CASSYDQTDPDQPQHF TGTGCCAGCAGTTACGATCAGACGGACCCAGATCAGCCCCAGCATTTT
. TRBJ2-7 TRBV7-2 . CASSPFQGTYEQYF TGTGCCAGCAGCCCTTTTCAGGGAACCTACGAGCAGTACTTC
. TRBJ2-6 TRBV10-3 . CAISDQPGSGANVLTF TGTGCCATCAGTGACCAACCCGGGTCTGGGGCCAACGTCCTGACTTTC
. TRBJ2-3 TRBV30 . CAWSMQGISTDTQYF TGTGCCTGGAGTATGCAGGGGATTAGCACAGATACGCAGTATTTT
TRBD2 TRBJ2-1 TRBV19 . CASWTSGGLGSYNEQFF TGTGCCAGTTGGACTAGCGGAGGGCTAGGCTCCTACAATGAGCAGTTCTTC
. TRBJ1-1 TRBV5-5 . CASSLEGRLNTEAFF TGTGCCAGCAGCTTGGAAGGGCGGCTGAACACTGAAGCTTTCTTT
. TRBJ2-6 TRBV5-8 few CASSLRAGRSGANVLTF TGTGCCAGCAGCTTGAGGGCAGGTCGCTCTGGGGCCAACGTCCTGACTTTC
. TRBJ2-2 TRBV18 few CASSSGTQNTGELFF TGTGCCAGCTCCTCCGGGACCCAGAACACCGGGGAGCTGTTTTTT
. TRBJ1-1 TRBV5-1 once CASSLSPELEAFF TGCGCCAGCAGCTTATCCCCTGAACTTGAAGCTTTCTTT
. TRBJ2-1 TRBV7-3 . CASSLRLASPNEQFF TGTGCCAGCAGCTTAAGGCTGGCCTCCCCCAATGAGCAGTTCTTC
. TRBJ2-2 TRBV9 . CASSEDTNTGELFF TGTGCCAGCAGCGAGGACACCAACACCGGGGAGCTGTTTTTT
. TRBJ2-1 TRBV18 . CASSPQNGALGNEQFF TGTGCCAGCTCACCTCAAAATGGGGCGTTAGGGAATGAGCAGTTCTTC
. TRBJ2-3 TRBV11-2 . CASSLVYGGGETDTQYF TGTGCCAGCAGCTTAGTGTACGGCGGGGGCGAGACAGATACGCAGTATTTT
. TRBJ1-1 TRBV14 . CASSPSGWVSTEAFF TGTGCCAGCAGCCCGTCAGGGTGGGTATCCACTGAAGCTTTCTTT
TRBD1 TRBJ1-1 TRBV28 . CASSHGTGNAEAFF TGTGCCAGCAGTCACGGGACAGGGAACGCTGAAGCTTTCTTT
. TRBJ1-3 TRBV12-5 . CASGVTRDTHSGNTIYF TGTGCTAGTGGTGTGACGAGGGACACCCACTCTGGAAACACCATATATTTT
. TRBJ1-5 TRBV21-1 . CASSTRRKEANRDCNQPQHF TGTGCCAGCAGCACAAGGAGGAAGGAGGCAAACAGGGATTGCAATCAGCCCCAGCATTTT
TRBD1 TRBJ1-1 TRBV4-2 . CASSPTGGRDEAFF TGTGCCAGCAGCCCGACAGGGGGCCGCGATGAAGCTTTCTTT
TRBD2 TRBJ2-3 TRBV9 few CASSVGSGRGDTQYF TGTGCCAGCAGCGTAGGTAGCGGGAGAGGTGATACGCAGTATTTT
. TRBJ1-2 TRBV7-6 . CASSPRGGTHYGYTF TGTGCCAGCAGCCCCCGGGGGGGGACTCACTATGGCTACACCTTC
. TRBJ1-1 TRBV4-3 . CASSKGWGGTEAFF TGCGCCAGCAGCAAGGGGTGGGGGGGTACTGAAGCTTTCTTT
TRBD2 TRBJ2-2 TRBV10-1 . CASSPAGGTTGELFF TGCGCCAGCAGTCCAGCGGGAGGTACCACCGGGGAGCTGTTTTTT
TRBD1 TRBJ1-1 TRBV18 . CASSPGTVTTEAFF TGTGCCAGCTCACCGGGGACAGTCACGACTGAAGCTTTCTTT
TRBD1 TRBJ2-7 TRBV4-3 . CASSQELDRGSYEQYF TGCGCCAGCAGCCAAGAACTGGACAGGGGCTCCTACGAGCAGTACTTC
. TRBJ1-3 TRBV7-2 . CASSLALRGASGNTIYF TGTGCCAGCAGCTTAGCTCTTCGGGGGGCGTCCGGAAACACCATATATTTT
. TRBJ2-2 TRBV7-1 few CASSLDSRVPGELFF TGTGCCAGCAGCCTCGATTCTCGGGTGCCCGGGGAGCTGTTTTTT
. TRBJ2-3 TRBV7-8 . CASSLEGPDTQYF TGTGCCAGCAGCTTAGAAGGCCCAGATACGCAGTATTTT
. TRBJ2-7 TRBV28 . CASSLEGYEQYF TGTGCCAGCAGTTTAGAGGGGTACGAGCAGTACTTC
. TRBJ2-5 TRBV7-2 . CASSLSRETQYF TGTGCCAGCAGCTTAAGTAGAGAGACCCAGTACTTC
. TRBJ2-5 TRBV5-1 few CASSLAQETQYF TGCGCCAGCAGCTTGGCCCAAGAGACCCAGTACTTC
. TRBJ1-1 TRBV7-9 few CASSEESRNTEAFF TGTGCCAGCAGCGAAGAATCCCGGAACACTGAAGCTTTCTTT
TRBD1 TRBJ2-7 TRBV28 . CASRRQGFSYEQYF TGTGCCAGCAGACGACAGGGTTTCTCCTACGAGCAGTACTTC
. TRBJ2-7 TRBV2 . CASSVYGGLYEQYF TGTGCCAGCAGTGTTTACGGGGGCCTCTACGAGCAGTACTTC
TRBD1 TRBJ2-7 TRBV27 . CASSLSGTGSSYEQYF TGTGCCAGCAGTTTATCGGGGACAGGAAGCTCCTACGAGCAGTACTTC
. TRBJ2-1 TRBV11-2 . CASSLGPRTLGEQFF TGTGCCAGCAGCTTAGGCCCCCGGACGTTAGGGGAGCAGTTCTTC
TRBD1 TRBJ2-1 TRBV7-8 few CASSLRDQGALNEQFF TGTGCCAGCAGCTTACGCGACCAGGGGGCGCTTAATGAGCAGTTCTTC
TRBD2 TRBJ2-1 TRBV5-4 once CASSVGLAGNEQFF TGTGCCAGCAGCGTCGGACTAGCGGGGAATGAGCAGTTCTTC
. TRBJ2-5 TRBV6-5 . CASSYGGQRETQYF TGTGCCAGCAGTTACGGAGGACAGCGAGAGACCCAGTACTTC
TRBD1 TRBJ2-1 TRBV29-1 . CSGGTGGGGYNEQFF TGCAGCGGAGGGACAGGAGGTGGGGGTTACAATGAGCAGTTCTTC
. TRBJ2-2 TRBV6-1 . CASRSGWGNTGELFF TGTGCCAGCAGGTCCGGATGGGGGAACACCGGGGAGCTGTTTTTT